This TCR beta chain was found in a study of beta chain features in type 1 diabetes. Study summary: Comparable age, gender and cell yields were observed in patients relative to healthy donors.

Investigators reverse transcribed all isolated RNA, so they sequenced expressed TCRB transcripts. This table comes from immunoSEQ multiplex PCR, and its TCRdb copy is limited to in-frame clones, with some not included. Of 130,000 or so clones in the sample, 9% to 10% were seen once. This clone occurred a few times. Its antigen is unknown. Study findings and constraints: The question of HLA type influencing TCRB rearrangement was one that remained unresolved here. It was among patients, rather than healthy donors, that naive, central memory and Treg TCRB repertoires appeared more similar.

V was clipped by 4 bases and J by 6 bases; unmatched bases: 3. This CDR3 comprises 12 residues. Per germline, CDR1 SGHRS and CDR2 YFSETQ. The source of this sequence is a woman in her thirties or forties in good health. The chain has TRBV5-1 and TRBJ1-1; the match to TRBD1 covers 7 bases. Material for sequencing was central memory CD4+ T cells from blood. The CDR3 nucleotides read TGCGCCAGCAGCGTCCAGGGGGCTGAAGCTTTCTTT. Translated: CASSVQGAEAFF.